One and the same sample provided the 30 T cell receptor beta chains below, sequenced in a study of T cell clusters in autoimmune cytopenias. TRB was amplified by touch-down multiplex PCR, primer pools A and B combined. TCRdb re-called the multiplex PCR reads and shows each CDR3 protein once, DNA omitted. The sample has approximately 11,000 distinct CDR3 sequences. TRB amplification used 250 ng of peripheral blood genomic DNA. These data were also filed under a second study, of T cell repertoires in aging, cancer and after chemotherapy.

Sequencing was performed on peripheral blood. Receptor source: a human donor in good health.

The CDR3 spells CASSSGTDGNTIYF. The rearrangement links TRBV18 to TRBJ1-3; TCRdb indicates TRBD1, and absent DNA this call remains unverified. Germline-derived CDR1 and CDR2 are KGHSH and LQKENI. The CDR3 covers 14 residues.

The rearrangement links TRBV5-5 to TRBJ1-1; TCRdb designates TRBD1, a call that cannot be tested without DNA. The CDR3 covers 14 residues. In germline, CDR1 is SGHKS, CDR2 YYEKEE (reference sequence). CDR3 residues: CASSRTGASTEAFF.

This sequence joins TRBV5-6 and TRBJ1-1; the TCRdb call, TRBD1, lacks DNA for checking. This CDR3 spans 14 amino acids. Germline V gives CDR1 SGHDT, CDR2 YYEEEE. CDR3 protein: CASSTVGLNTEAFF.

The rearrangement uses TRBV6-2 or TRBV6-3 and TRBJ1-1. Looked up from germline, CDR1 is MNHEY and CDR2 is SVGEGT. This CDR3 is built from 14 residues. The CDR3 region is CASSYSGVNTEAFF.

The chain's CDR3 is CASSLAIPGNTIYF. The chain uses TRBV7-6 and TRBJ1-3. The CDR3 spans 14 residues. Germline CDR1 SGHVS, CDR2 FNYEAQ.

The genes are TRBV12-3 or TRBV12-4 and TRBJ2-7; TCRdb selects TRBD1, and the lack of DNA leaves this call unchecked. This CDR3 spans 17 amino acids. The CDR3: CASSLGAYGTDSYEQYF.

The chain has TRBV30 and TRBJ2-5; checking the TCRdb D call of TRBD2 is not possible without DNA. This CDR3 contains 16 residues. Germline CDR1 is GTSNPN and CDR2 is SVGIG (reference sequence). The CDR3 sequence: CAWSAPREGGQETQYF. The whole variable domain, remainder taken from reference TRBV30 and TRBJ2-5, is SQTIHQWPATLVQPVGSPLSLECTVEGTSNPNLYWYRQAAGRGLQLLFYSVGIGQISSEVPQNLSASRPQDRQFILSSKKLLLSDSGFYLCAWSAPREGGQETQYFGPGTRLLVL.

This sequence joins TRBV13 and TRBJ1-1; the D call from TCRdb, TRBD1, cannot be confirmed without DNA. Germline V gene sequence: CDR1 PRHDT, CDR2 FYEKMQ (reference sequence). The CDR3 is 15 amino acids. The CDR3 spells CASSVRDRLNTEAFF.

This rearrangement joins TRBV24-1 to TRBJ2-1; there is no DNA to check the TCRdb D call of TRBD1. The CDR3 has 16 residues. Germline V gene data show CDR1 as KGHDR and CDR2 as SFDVKD. CDR3 region: CATSEPTGGDYNEQFF.

This chain connects TRBV12-3 or TRBV12-4 to TRBJ1-5; TCRdb picks TRBD1, but there is no DNA to check that call. There are 14 residues in the CDR3. CDR3: CASSLRGPSQPQHF.

This chain links TRBV28 with TRBJ1-2. Looked up from germline, CDR1 is MDHEN and CDR2 is SYDVKM. The CDR3 contains 16 residues. CDR3 residues: CASSFRRIPINYGYTF.

Its frequency marks this clonotype as medium-sized. V and J are TRBV10-3 and TRBJ1-4; TCRdb's D call, TRBD1, is unchecked because there is no DNA. The CDR3 totals 16 residues. CDR1 and CDR2 (germline): ENHRY, SYGVKD. The CDR3 is CAISESMDRGEKKLFF.

The chain is built from TRBV30 and TRBJ1-5; TCRdb proposes TRBD1, but this gene call is untestable without DNA. This CDR3 is built from 14 residues. The germline V gene encodes CDR1 GTSNPN and CDR2 SVGIG (reference sequence). The CDR3 sequence is CAWSERGRFQPQHF.

This chain joins TRBV28 and TRBJ1-3; with no DNA, the TCRdb D assignment of TRBD1 cannot be verified. The CDR3 has 18 residues. Germline CDR1 and CDR2: MDHEN and SYDVKM. This CDR3 reads CASSLPGGAGLAGNTIYF.

This chain links TRBV19 with TRBJ1-2; TCRdb's D call of TRBD1 is untestable without DNA. The V gene's germline CDR1 is LNHDA and CDR2 SQIVND (reference sequence). The CDR3 is 16 amino acids. CDR3: CASSISLGQGDYGYTF.

The chain uses TRBV6-5 and TRBJ1-6; TCRdb's D gene call, TRBD1, goes unchecked for lack of DNA. Germline V gene data show CDR1 as MNHEY and CDR2 as SVGAGI. The CDR3 loop spans 17 amino acids. This CDR3 reads CASSYSRGHYYNSPLHF.

The chain couples TRBV14 to TRBJ1-2; the D call from TCRdb, TRBD1, cannot be confirmed without DNA. This CDR3 is 13 amino acids long. The germline gives CDR1 SGHDN, CDR2 FVKESK. The CDR3 reads CASSQTTGRGYTF. The whole variable domain, filled in from reference TRBV14 and TRBJ1-2, reads EAGVTQFPSHSVIEKGQTVTLRCDPISGHDNLYWYRRVMGKEIKFLLHFVKESKQDESGMPNNRFLAERTGGTYSTLKVQPAELEDSGVYFCASSQTTGRGYTFGSGTRLTVV.

The chain recombines TRBV20-1 with TRBJ1-1; TCRdb indicates TRBD1, and absent DNA this call remains unverified. This CDR3 has 13 residues. Germline CDR1 DFQATT, CDR2 SNEGSKA (reference sequence). The CDR3 region is CSASTGTNTEAFF.

V usage is TRBV5-6 and J usage is TRBJ1-1; checking the TCRdb D call of TRBD1 is not possible without DNA. The CDR3 loop spans 13 amino acids. Germline V gives CDR1 SGHDT, CDR2 YYEEEE. The CDR3 is CASSRRQGREAFF.

The rearrangement joins TRBV20-1 to TRBJ2-7; without DNA, the TCRdb call of TRBD2 cannot be checked. Germline CDR1 reads DFQATT; CDR2 reads SNEGSKA (reference sequence). This CDR3 comprises 15 residues. The CDR3 is CSARDWVRAPLEQYF.

Frequency places this clonotype as medium-sized (0.01 to 0.1%). The chain couples TRBV29-1 to TRBJ1-3. The CDR3 contains 13 residues. Germline V lookup: CDR1 SQVTM, CDR2 ANQGSEA. The CDR3 is CSVVVNSGNTIYF.

The chain combines TRBV7-9 with TRBJ1-1. The CDR3 has 13 residues. Germline CDR1 is SEHNR and CDR2 is FQNEAQ (reference sequence). The CDR3 sequence is CASSFVENTEAFF.

The V gene is TRBV11-1, the J gene TRBJ2-5; the TRBD2 assignment by TCRdb is unverifiable without DNA. The V gene's germline CDR1 is SGHAT and CDR2 FQDESV (reference sequence). The CDR3 contains 14 residues. CDR3 protein: CASSAGLAGQTQYF.

The J gene is TRBJ2-3, the V gene TRBV4-3; TCRdb names TRBD1, which stays unverified in the absence of DNA. The CDR3 extends over 13 amino acids. The germline gives CDR1 LGHNA, CDR2 YSLEER. The CDR3 reads CASSQDVPDTQYF.

The chain employs TRBV20-1 and TRBJ2-1; with no DNA, the TCRdb D assignment of TRBD2 cannot be verified. CDR1 and CDR2 from the germline V gene are DFQATT and SNEGSKA (reference sequence). This CDR3 contains 16 residues. The CDR3 loop reads CSRGLAGGLPYNEQFF.

The chain carries TRBV20-1 and TRBJ2-1; TCRdb calls TRBD1, which cannot be checked without DNA. The V gene's germline CDR1 is DFQATT and CDR2 SNEGSKA (reference sequence). The CDR3 sequence is 16 residues long. The CDR3 spells CSARRERGRLRNEQFF.

The V gene is TRBV7-9, the J gene TRBJ2-2; absent DNA, TCRdb's TRBD2 call cannot be checked. This CDR3 contains 16 residues. In germline, CDR1 is SEHNR, CDR2 FQNEAQ (reference sequence). The CDR3 protein is CASSSRFDDPREELFF.

The chain is built from TRBV5-5 and TRBJ2-7; TCRdb's D gene call, TRBD2, goes unchecked for lack of DNA. The CDR3 runs 18 residues. The germline V gene has CDR1 SGHKS and CDR2 YYEKEE (reference sequence). CDR3 amino acids: CASSRRPSGTPTSDEQYF.

The chain joins TRBV20-1 to TRBJ2-6. The CDR3 consists of 13 residues. CDR1 is DFQATT and CDR2 is SNEGSKA in the germline V gene (reference sequence). CDR3 sequence: CSAYGSGANVLTF.

This chain uses TRBV29-1 with TRBJ2-1; the TRBD2 assignment by TCRdb is unverifiable without DNA. Germline CDR1 reads SQVTM; CDR2 reads ANQGSEA. The CDR3 runs 16 residues. The chain's CDR3 is CSVDPRTSGGGNEQFF.